This T cell receptor beta chain originates from a study of shared clonotypes between healthy human individuals. Points from the study as a whole: Clonotypes shared by all four donors outscored non-shared clonotypes in generation probability.

To note about this clone: Antigen: not known.

V was shortened by 5 bases and J by 4 bases, with 15 bases between the two germline ends. Germline V gives CDR1 MNHNY, CDR2 SVGAGI (reference sequence). This CDR3 comprises 15 residues. Sequencing used immunoSEQ multiplex PCR; TCRdb keeps in-frame clones, though not all of them. The sample comprises some 980,000 clones, 76% of which are singletons, and 1.5% rests with the top ten. The chain is built from TRBV6-6 and TRBJ2-4, with D possibly being TRBD1 or TRBD2 (5 bases each). This TCR came from a man aged 18-30 years in good health. What was sequenced was memory CD4+ T cells sorted from blood. As for subset: CD45RA-negative fraction. The CDR3 DNA reads TGTGCCAGCAGTCGTTCGGGGACGGAAAAAAACATTCAGTACTTC. It encodes CASSRSGTEKNIQYF.